Presented here are 30 T cell receptor beta chains from one specimen sequenced in a study of PD-1 blockade in classical Hodgkin lymphoma. Only in-frame clones appear in the TCRdb table, and some are missing; sequencing was by immunoSEQ multiplex PCR. The top ten clones hold around 8% of a sample with over 60,000 clones, over 85% of them seen once. Documented time point: cycle 4 day 1 (C4D1), after less than 7 weeks of nivolumab. Exposure to brentuximab vedotin varied, and each patient had relapsed following autologous stem cell transplantation. The material sequenced was peripheral blood mononuclear cells (PBMCs), taken before the fourth cycle of nivolumab. The receptor source for this set is a human donor with classical Hodgkin lymphoma.

The chain carries TRBV4-1 and TRBJ2-7; D gene unclear. This CDR3 is built from 12 residues. V was cut by 0 bases and J by 6 bases, with 6 bases left in between. CDR1 and CDR2 (germline): MGHRA, YSYEKL. This CDR3 is CASSQDRGEQYF. Here the CDR3 DNA reads TGCGCCAGCAGCCAAGATCGCGGCGAGCAGTACTTC.

The sample holds one count of this clone. This chain uses TRBV7-4 with TRBJ2-3; 9 bases fit TRBD1. The CDR3 runs 14 residues. Germline CDR1 SGHVT, CDR2 SQSDAQ. The V and J ends lost 5 bases and 4 bases, in that order; junction bases with no gene match: 4. CDR3 DNA sequence: TGTGCCAGCAGCCGGACAGGGGAGGCAGATACGCAGTATTTT. It encodes CASSRTGEADTQYF. Full variable domain (rest looked up from reference TRBV7-4 and TRBJ2-3): GAGVSQSPRYKVAKRGRDVALRCDSISGHVTLYWYRQTLGQGSEVLTYSQSDAQRDKSGRPSGRFSAERPERSVSTLKIQRTEQGDSAVYLCASSRTGEADTQYFGPGTRLTVL.

The J gene is TRBJ2-7, the V gene TRBV6-1; 11 nucleotides line up with TRBD1. Trimming cost V 6 bases and J 7 bases; bases outside gene matches: 5. Germline assignment: CDR1 MNHNS and CDR2 SASEGT. CDR3 length: 13 amino acids. The CDR3 nucleotides read TGTGCCAGCAGCGGACAGGGGGCGGGTGAGCAGTACTTC. It encodes CASSGQGAGEQYF.

J is TRBJ2-2 and V is TRBV11-2, with 8 bases lining up with TRBD1. The ends lost 3 bases at V and 4 bases at J; junction bases unmatched: 4. Germline V gene lookup returns CDR1 SGHAT and CDR2 FQNNGV. The CDR3 runs to 15 residues. The CDR3 coding sequence is TGTGCCAGCAGCTTTTGGACAGGGACCACCGGGGAGCTGTTTTTT. Amino acids: CASSFWTGTTGELFF.

The CDR3 bases are TGTGCCATCAGTAGCGGGAATACGCAGTATTTT. This translates into CAISSGNTQYF. The chain couples TRBV10-3 to TRBJ2-3, with TRBD2 matching 7 bases. The V gene end was trimmed by 5 bases and the J gene end by 7 bases; junction bases not matched to a gene: 0. This CDR3 region has 11 residues. CDR1 ENHRY and CDR2 SYGVKD come from the germline V gene.

The rearrangement links TRBV28 to TRBJ2-7, with a weak D call TRBD2 (6 bases). Trimming left V 2 bases short and J 3 bases short, with 11 bases between. Germline CDR1 reads MDHEN; CDR2 reads SYDVKM. This CDR3 comprises 14 residues. This CDR3 is CASSLGAGNYEQYF. The CDR3 DNA reads as TGTGCCAGCAGTTTAGGAGCGGGTAACTACGAGCAGTACTTC. Combining the CDR3 with reference TRBV28 and TRBJ2-7 gives the whole variable domain DVKVTQSSRYLVKRTGEKVFLECVQDMDHENMFWYRQDPGLGLRLIYFSYDVKMKEKGDIPEGYSVSREKKERFSLILESASTNQTSMYLCASSLGAGNYEQYFGPGTRLTVT.

J is TRBJ2-7 and V is TRBV28; the D is unclear. CDR1 is MDHEN and CDR2 is SYDVKM in the germline V gene. CDR3 length equals 15 residues. Trimming pared 7 bases from V and 0 bases from J, leaving 16 bases between. As DNA, the CDR3 is TGTGCCAGCAATTGGGGTGCAGGCAGCTCCTACGAGCAGTACTTC. This sequence encodes CASNWGAGSSYEQYF.

The chain has TRBV5-8 and TRBJ2-7, with D uncertain. Germline assignment: CDR1 SGHTS and CDR2 YDEGEE. The CDR3 extends over 14 amino acids. With 1 base removed from V and 0 bases from J, the gap between germline ends came to 8 bases. The CDR3 nucleotides read TGTGCCAGCAGCTTGAACCAGCTCTCCTACGAGCAGTACTTC. It specifies CASSLNQLSYEQYF.

The genes are TRBV10-1 and TRBJ2-7; 9 nucleotides line up with TRBD1. After removal of 6 bases from V and 6 bases from J, the junction contained 6 bases not matched to a gene. CDR1 and CDR2 (germline): WNHNN, SYGVQD (reference sequence). The CDR3 extends over 13 amino acids. This chain's CDR3 is CASRDRGKGEQYF. CDR3 nucleotide sequence: TGCGCCAGCAGGGACAGGGGAAAGGGCGAGCAGTACTTC.

This rearrangement joins TRBV7-2 to TRBJ2-5; D gene uncertain. The CDR3 has 15 amino acids. Germline V lookup: CDR1 SGHTA, CDR2 FQGNSA. Trimming removed 0 bases at V and 2 bases at J, with 10 bases between. As DNA, the CDR3 is TGTGCCAGCAGCTTAGCTGGTTGGCGGCAAGAGACCCAGTACTTC. Translation: CASSLAGWRQETQYF. Drawing the rest from reference TRBV7-2 and TRBJ2-5, the complete variable domain is GAGVSQSPSNKVTEKGKDVELRCDPISGHTALYWYRQSLGQGLEFLIYFQGNSAPDKSGLPSDRFSAERTGGSVSTLTIQRTQQEDSAVYLCASSLAGWRQETQYFGPGTRLLVL.

The rearrangement uses TRBV7-9 and TRBJ2-5; maybe TRBD1 (5 bases). Trimming removed 5 bases from V and 5 bases from J, with 12 bases in between. CDR3 length equals 13 residues. Germline V lookup: CDR1 SEHNR, CDR2 FQNEAQ (reference sequence). The CDR3 DNA sequence: TGTGCCAGCAGCCCCCAGGGATCTGAGACCCAGTACTTC. Encoded protein: CASSPQGSETQYF.

V gene TRBV10-3 combines with J gene TRBJ2-2; D unclear. The CDR3 covers 12 residues. The germline V gene has CDR1 ENHRY and CDR2 SYGVKD. V lost 10 bases and J 4 bases, leaving 10 bases between the germline ends. This CDR3 reads CATHRGTGELFF. The CDR3 DNA reads TGTGCCACCCACCGAGGCACCGGGGAGCTGTTTTTT.

The CDR3 coding sequence is TGTGCCAGCAGTAAGGGGCTGGCCTACGAGCAGTACTTC. This sequence encodes CASSKGLAYEQYF. V and J are TRBV27 and TRBJ2-7; possibly TRBD1 for D (5 bases). V lost 5 bases to trimming and J lost 2 bases, with 10 bases between them. Germline V gives CDR1 MNHEY, CDR2 SMNVEV (reference sequence). The length of the CDR3 is 13 residues.

The chain has TRBV4-1 and TRBJ1-4, with 10 bases that match TRBD1. Per germline, CDR1 MGHRA and CDR2 YSYEKL. With V trimmed by 0 bases and J by 8 bases, 3 bases remained unmatched. This CDR3 is 15 amino acids long. The chain's CDR3 is CASSQEGQGREKLFF. The CDR3 bases are TGCGCCAGCAGCCAAGAGGGACAGGGGCGAGAAAAACTGTTTTTT.

The V and J genes are TRBV6-1 and TRBJ2-5, with unresolved D. The CDR3 is 15 residues long. The germline V gene encodes CDR1 MNHNS and CDR2 SASEGT. V was cut by 4 bases and J by 5 bases, with 17 bases left in between. The CDR3 coding sequence is TGTGCCAGCAGTGGAGGCTCCCCGAGAGAGGAGACCCAGTACTTC. Protein: CASSGGSPREETQYF.

This chain uses TRBV2 with TRBJ2-7; the D gene is possibly TRBD1 (7 bases). The CDR3 runs to 14 residues. V lost 6 bases to trimming and J lost 7 bases, with 19 bases between them. The germline CDR1 and CDR2 sequences are SNHLY and FYNNEI. The CDR3 region is CASRSEQGGSEQYF. The CDR3 nucleotides read TGTGCCAGCAGGAGCGAGCAGGGGGGTAGTGAGCAGTACTTC.

The chain joins TRBV19 to TRBJ2-2; D is undetermined. V was pared by 3 bases and J by 1 base, with 15 bases between. The CDR3 runs to 17 residues. Germline loops: CDR1 LNHDA, CDR2 SQIVND (reference sequence). This CDR3 reads CASSIRPAPQNTGELFF. The CDR3 DNA reads TGTGCCAGTAGTATTCGTCCGGCGCCCCAGAACACCGGGGAGCTGTTTTTT.

This chain links TRBV7-9 with TRBJ2-5; TRBD1 matches 8 bases. V shed 5 bases, J shed 5 bases, and the junction held 13 bases outside the gene matches. Germline V gives CDR1 SEHNR, CDR2 FQNEAQ (reference sequence). This CDR3 has 16 amino acids. The CDR3 protein is CASSEPPGGTGETQYF. The CDR3 nucleotides are TGTGCCAGCAGCGAGCCGCCAGGGGGCACAGGGGAGACCCAGTACTTC.

The chain combines TRBV28 with TRBJ1-4; possibly TRBD1 for D (6 bases). Germline assignment: CDR1 MDHEN and CDR2 SYDVKM. Trimming cost V 1 base and J 3 bases, with 9 bases left between them. This CDR3 contains 15 residues. In DNA form, the CDR3 reads TGTGCCAGCAGTTTATCCGGGGGGCCTAATGAAAAACTGTTTTTT. This translates into CASSLSGGPNEKLFF.

This rearrangement joins TRBV5-4 to TRBJ1-1, with a possible D match to TRBD1 (6 bases). V lost 6 bases and J 4 bases, leaving 16 bases between the germline ends. CDR3 length equals 14 residues. Germline CDR1 and CDR2: SGHNT and YYREEE (reference sequence). The CDR3 sequence is CASTWLEGGTEAFF. For the CDR3, the DNA is TGTGCCAGCACTTGGTTGGAGGGGGGCACTGAAGCTTTCTTT.

CDR3 DNA: TGTGCCAGCAGTGATGTAGGATCCCGCGAGCAGTACTTC. Amino acids: CASSDVGSREQYF. The V call is TRBV6-1, the J call TRBJ2-7; D remains unclear. The V gene lost 3 bases and the J gene lost 6 bases, with 12 bases spanning the gap. CDR1 and CDR2 (germline): MNHNS, SASEGT. CDR3 length: 13 amino acids.

Notes on this clone: The germline gene is not matched at one end of the junction; a read error may be the cause. V and J are TRBV27 and TRBJ2-5; 8 nucleotides align to TRBD1. The CDR3 contains 14 residues. In germline, CDR1 is MNHEY, CDR2 SMNVEV (reference sequence). The CDR3: CASSSMTGVEAQYF. CDR3 coding DNA: TGTGCCAGCAGTTCCATGACAGGGGTAGAGGCCCAGTACTTC.

The CDR3 loop is CASSFSGYNEQFF. For the CDR3, the DNA is TGTGCCAGCAGTTTCTCAGGGTATAATGAGCAGTTCTTC. The gene calls are TRBV27 and TRBJ2-1, with D perhaps matching TRBD1 (5 bases). V lost 3 bases to trimming and J lost 7 bases, with 10 bases between them. Germline-derived CDR1 and CDR2 are MNHEY and SMNVEV (reference sequence). The CDR3 consists of 13 residues.

The chain links TRBV4-1 to TRBJ1-1; 7 nucleotides agree with TRBD1. Losses at the gene ends were 3 bases for V and 1 base for J; bases not matched to a gene: 5. Per germline, CDR1 MGHRA and CDR2 YSYEKL. The length of the CDR3 is 15 residues. The CDR3 nucleotides read TGCGCCAGCAGCCAGCCGGGACAGACGAACACTGAAGCTTTCTTT. Its protein product is CASSQPGQTNTEAFF.

V and J are TRBV25-1 and TRBJ2-1; D possibly corresponds to TRBD1 (6 bases). The CDR3 is 15 amino acids. Trimming pared 0 bases from V and 5 bases from J, leaving 11 bases between. Germline loops: CDR1 MGHDK, CDR2 SYGVNS. The CDR3 DNA is TGTGCCAGCAGTGAATATTGGACAGCTAACAATGAGCAGTTCTTC. Protein sequence: CASSEYWTANNEQFF.

The V call is TRBV10-1, the J call TRBJ1-6, with D possibly being TRBD1 (5 bases). Germline CDR1 is WNHNN and CDR2 is SYGVQD (reference sequence). Trimming removed 7 bases at V and 2 bases at J, with 12 bases between. The CDR3 length is 15 residues. The CDR3 region is CASTAGLPYNSPLHF. The CDR3, as DNA: TGCGCCAGCACGGCAGGGTTGCCCTATAATTCACCCCTCCACTTT.

The rearrangement links TRBV10-2 to TRBJ1-6, with TRBD1 matching 11 bases. The CDR3 sequence is 18 residues long. In germline, CDR1 is WSHSY, CDR2 SAAADI. With V trimmed by 5 bases and J by 1 base, 7 bases remained unmatched. This CDR3 reads CASSRTGGERSYNSPLHF. The DNA for the CDR3 is TGCGCCAGCAGTAGGACAGGGGGCGAAAGGTCCTATAATTCACCCCTCCACTTT.

The genes are TRBV6-1 and TRBJ1-1; no clear D. The V and J ends lost 2 bases and 12 bases respectively, with 10 bases between them. Looked up from germline, CDR1 is MNHNS and CDR2 is SASEGT. CDR3 size: 11 residues. The CDR3 region has the DNA TGTGCCAGCAGTGAACTAGAAGGAACTTTCTTT. The encoded protein is CASSELEGTFF.

J is TRBJ2-1 and V is TRBV7-3, with TRBD2 matching 9 bases. V dropped 2 bases and J dropped 4; count of bases not matched to a gene: 6. Looked up from germline, CDR1 is SGHTA and CDR2 is FQGTGA. The CDR3 spans 16 residues. CDR3: CASSLLAGDLYNEQFF. The CDR3, as DNA: TGTGCCAGCAGCTTATTAGCGGGGGACCTATACAATGAGCAGTTCTTC.

This clone was detected only once. This sequence joins TRBV7-9 and TRBJ2-7; tentative D call: TRBD2 (6 bases). CDR1 and CDR2 from the germline V gene are SEHNR and FQNEAQ (reference sequence). The CDR3 covers 16 residues. V lost 5 bases and J 0 bases, leaving 17 bases between the germline ends. The CDR3 loop is CASSLPAAGSSYEQYF. DNA for the CDR3: TGTGCCAGCAGCCTCCCAGCAGCGGGTTCCTCCTACGAGCAGTACTTC.